One and the same sample provided the 9 T cell receptor beta chains below, sequenced in a study of beta chain features in type 1 diabetes. Every bit of the isolated RNA underwent reverse transcription, so sequencing read expressed TCRB transcripts. Generated by immunoSEQ multiplex PCR, the TCRdb table keeps only in-frame clones and is missing some. Found here are tens of thousands of clones, around a third of them singletons; the top ten hold 0.4% to 0.45%. The specimen was stem cell memory CD4+ T cells from blood. The receptors were sampled from a woman aged 18-29 years in good health.

This sequence joins TRBV7-3 and TRBJ1-1; possibly TRBD1 for D (5 bases). This CDR3 is 14 amino acids long. Between the trimmed V and J ends, which lost 3 bases and 2 bases, there was a span of 10 bases. Per the germline V gene, CDR1 is SGHTA and CDR2 is FQGTGA. The CDR3 is CASSFQGGNTEAFF. In nucleotides, the CDR3 is TGTGCCAGCAGCTTTCAGGGTGGAAACACTGAAGCTTTCTTT.

J is TRBJ2-2 and V is TRBV21-1; whether TRBD2, the table's D call, matches the DNA was not checked. TRBV21-1 constitutes a pseudogene. The CDR3 is 16 amino acids. CDR3: CASSKGGGVVSGELFF. The CDR3 nucleotides read TGTGCCAGCAGCAAAGGAGGAGGGGTTGTTTCCGGGGAGCTGTTTTTT.

This clone was picked up a small number of times. This chain joins TRBV4-1 and TRBJ1-5; 7 nucleotides line up with TRBD1. Germline V gene sequence: CDR1 MGHRA, CDR2 YSYEKL. The CDR3 length is 15 residues. Unmatched junction bases numbered 10, after V lost 4 bases and J lost 7 bases. CDR3: CASSPLQGNRQPQHF. As DNA, the CDR3 is TGCGCCAGCAGCCCGTTACAGGGGAACAGACAGCCCCAGCATTTT.

This clone has more than one count but fewer than ten. The chain uses TRBV5-4 and TRBJ2-5; 14 nucleotides match TRBD2. Germline CDR1 SGHNT, CDR2 YYREEE (reference sequence). The V segment lost 4 bases and the J segment 4 bases; nucleotides outside the gene matches: 12. The CDR3 extends over 18 amino acids. DNA of the CDR3: TGTGCCAGCAGCCCGGGACTAGCGGGGGCCCGAAGCGGAGAGACCCAGTACTTC. This gives the protein CASSPGLAGARSGETQYF.

This clone turned up a few times. The chain joins TRBV30 to TRBJ2-7, with 10 bases that match TRBD1. Germline V gene sequence: CDR1 GTSNPN, CDR2 SVGIG (reference sequence). V was clipped by 2 bases and J by 2 bases; unmatched bases: 6. The CDR3 is made up of 15 amino acids. DNA for the CDR3: TGTGCCTGGAGTTCTTGGGGACAGGGGACCTACGAGCAGTACTTC. Amino acids: CAWSSWGQGTYEQYF.

The rearrangement links TRBV5-1 to TRBJ1-1; 8 nucleotides line up with TRBD1. The CDR3 contains 15 residues. CDR1 and CDR2 (germline): SGHRS, YFSETQ. The trim removed 0 bases at V and 3 bases at J, leaving 4 bases unmatched. The CDR3 sequence is CASSLEGQDYTEAFF. The CDR3 nucleotides read TGCGCCAGCAGCTTGGAGGGACAGGATTACACTGAAGCTTTCTTT.

This chain connects TRBV19 to TRBJ1-5; no reliable D call. The CDR3 length is 13 residues. V shed 5 bases and J shed 6 bases, with 11 bases lying between them. Germline V gives CDR1 LNHDA, CDR2 SQIVND (reference sequence). Written as DNA, the CDR3 is TGTGCCAGTAGTCCAGATAGGAGTCAGCCCCAGCATTTT. This sequence encodes CASSPDRSQPQHF.

The J gene is TRBJ1-6, the V gene TRBV7-2, with TRBD1 matching over 8 bases. Losses at the gene ends were 5 bases for V and 0 bases for J; bases not matched to a gene: 9. The CDR3 totals 18 residues. Germline V gene sequence: CDR1 SGHTA, CDR2 FQGNSA. CDR3 nucleotide sequence: TGTGCCAGCAGCCCACGTCGGACAGGGAGCTCCTATAATTCACCCCTCCACTTT. Amino acid sequence: CASSPRRTGSSYNSPLHF.

This chain joins TRBV5-8 and TRBJ1-2, with D perhaps matching TRBD1 (6 bases). The CDR3 covers 13 residues. Germline lookup yields CDR1 SGHTS and CDR2 YDEGEE. V was trimmed by 4 bases and J by 2 bases, leaving 9 bases between them. The CDR3: CASSRQVNYGYTF. DNA for the CDR3: TGTGCCAGCAGCCGACAGGTCAACTATGGCTACACCTTC. The variable domain in full, completed from reference TRBV5-8 and TRBJ1-2, reads EAGVTQSPTHLIKTRGQQATLRCSPISGHTSVYWYQQALGLGLQFLLWYDEGEERNRGNFPPRFSGRQFPNYSSELNVNALELEDSALYLCASSRQVNYGYTFGSGTRLTVV.